There are many counts of the clone carrying this TCR beta chain. Its target is unknown. The data were obtained in a study of T cells in Graves' hyperthyroidism and ophthalmopathy. For the study at large: It was at initial diagnosis, before any treatment, that peripheral blood was collected.

Fresh 10 ml peripheral blood yielded PBMCs. Findings and caveats of the study: Classification by a 13 V-J model distinguished ophthalmopathy from stable hyperthyroidism. Expanded thyroid clonotypes (above 0.001) were mostly also found in blood.

Using RNA transcripts as the source, TCR beta CDR3 regions were amplified. Researchers ran a first-round RT-PCR on the TCR CDR3 using the HTBI primer set. TCRdb analysed the multiplex PCR reads with MiXCR anew, one entry per CDR3 protein. Among 250,000 to 300,000 distinct CDR3 sequences, roughly an eighth were seen once, and the ten largest hold 6.5% to 10%. Germline CDR1 is MNHEY and CDR2 is SMNVEV (reference sequence). The CDR3 contains 13 residues. Trimming cost V 8 bases and J 9 bases, with 19 bases left between them. The rearrangement joins TRBV27 to TRBJ1-2; D is possibly TRBD1 (5 bases). Sequences were obtained from blood. This TCR was sampled from a woman aged 40 to 50 with Graves' hyperthyroidism. The CDR3 loop reads CASGLGAGTSYTF. In DNA, the CDR3 is TGTGCCAGCGGGTTAGGGGCAGGGACTAGCTACACCTTC.